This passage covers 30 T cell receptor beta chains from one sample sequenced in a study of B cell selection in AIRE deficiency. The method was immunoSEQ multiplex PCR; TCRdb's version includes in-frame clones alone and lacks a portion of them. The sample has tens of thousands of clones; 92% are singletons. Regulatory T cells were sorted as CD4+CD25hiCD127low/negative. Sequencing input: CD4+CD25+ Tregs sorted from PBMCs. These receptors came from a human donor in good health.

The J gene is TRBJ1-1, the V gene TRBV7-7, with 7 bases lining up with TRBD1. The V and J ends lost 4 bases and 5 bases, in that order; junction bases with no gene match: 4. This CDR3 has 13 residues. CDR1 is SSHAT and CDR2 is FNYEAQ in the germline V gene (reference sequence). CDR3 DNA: TGTGCCAGCAGCTCCCAGGGGGGGACTGAAGCTTTCTTT. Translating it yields CASSSQGGTEAFF.

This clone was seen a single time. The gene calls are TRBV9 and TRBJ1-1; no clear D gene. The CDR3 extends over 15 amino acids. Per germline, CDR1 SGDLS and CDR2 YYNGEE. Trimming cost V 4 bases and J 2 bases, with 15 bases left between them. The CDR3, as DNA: TGTGCCAGCAGCCAAACTCCGGGCCCTAACACTGAAGCTTTCTTT. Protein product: CASSQTPGPNTEAFF.

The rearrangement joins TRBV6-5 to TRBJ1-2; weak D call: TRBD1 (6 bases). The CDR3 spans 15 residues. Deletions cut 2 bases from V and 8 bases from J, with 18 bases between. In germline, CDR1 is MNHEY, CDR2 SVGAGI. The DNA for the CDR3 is TGTGCCAGCAGTTACGAGGGACAAGGCCGAGTCGGCTACACCTTC. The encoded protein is CASSYEGQGRVGYTF.

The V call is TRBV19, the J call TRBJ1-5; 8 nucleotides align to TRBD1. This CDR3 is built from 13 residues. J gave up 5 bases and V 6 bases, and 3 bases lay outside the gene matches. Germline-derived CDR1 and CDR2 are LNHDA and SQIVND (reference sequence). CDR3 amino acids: CASRDRGDQPQHF. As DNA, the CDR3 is TGTGCCAGTAGAGACAGGGGCGATCAGCCCCAGCATTTT. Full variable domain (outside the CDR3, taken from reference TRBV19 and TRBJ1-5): DGGITQSPKYLFRKEGQNVTLSCEQNLNHDAMYWYRQDPGQGLRLIYYSQIVNDFQKGDIAEGYSVSREKKESFPLTVTSAQKNPTAFYLCASRDRGDQPQHFGDGTRLSIL.

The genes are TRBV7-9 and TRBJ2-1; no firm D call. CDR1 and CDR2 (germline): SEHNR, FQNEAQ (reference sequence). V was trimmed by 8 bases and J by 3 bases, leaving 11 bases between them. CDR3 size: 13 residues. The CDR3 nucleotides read TGTGCCAGCGAGCCCGCGAGCTACAATGAGCAGTTCTTC. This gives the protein CASEPASYNEQFF.

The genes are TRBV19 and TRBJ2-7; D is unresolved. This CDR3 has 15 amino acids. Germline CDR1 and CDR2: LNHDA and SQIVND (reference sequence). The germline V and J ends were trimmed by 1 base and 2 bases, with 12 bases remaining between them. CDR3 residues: CASSIGFATAYEQYF. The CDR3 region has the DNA TGTGCCAGTAGTATAGGATTCGCTACAGCCTACGAGCAGTACTTC.

The CDR3 sequence: CASSLVGTTYSGANVLTF. CDR3 bases: TGTGCCAGCAGCTTAGTTGGGACTACCTACTCTGGGGCCAACGTCCTGACTTTC. This rearrangement joins TRBV7-2 to TRBJ2-6; 7 positions agree with TRBD2. Germline trimming cut 1 base from V and 0 bases from J; bases unmatched to any gene: 6. The germline gives CDR1 SGHTA, CDR2 FQGNSA. This CDR3 has 18 residues. The complete variable domain, with remaining parts taken from reference TRBV7-2 and TRBJ2-6, reads GAGVSQSPSNKVTEKGKDVELRCDPISGHTALYWYRQSLGQGLEFLIYFQGNSAPDKSGLPSDRFSAERTGGSVSTLTIQRTQQEDSAVYLCASSLVGTTYSGANVLTFGAGSRLTVL.

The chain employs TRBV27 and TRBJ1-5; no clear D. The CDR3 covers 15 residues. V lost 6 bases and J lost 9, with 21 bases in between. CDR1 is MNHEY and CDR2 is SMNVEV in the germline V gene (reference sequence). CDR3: CASRPRGPVSGPQHF. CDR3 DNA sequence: TGTGCCAGCAGGCCAAGAGGGCCGGTGAGCGGGCCCCAGCATTTT.

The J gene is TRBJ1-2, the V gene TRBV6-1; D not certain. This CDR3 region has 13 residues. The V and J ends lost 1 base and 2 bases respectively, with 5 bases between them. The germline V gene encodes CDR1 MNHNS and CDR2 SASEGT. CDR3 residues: CASSEERNYGYTF. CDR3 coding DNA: TGTGCCAGCAGTGAAGAGAGGAACTATGGCTACACCTTC.

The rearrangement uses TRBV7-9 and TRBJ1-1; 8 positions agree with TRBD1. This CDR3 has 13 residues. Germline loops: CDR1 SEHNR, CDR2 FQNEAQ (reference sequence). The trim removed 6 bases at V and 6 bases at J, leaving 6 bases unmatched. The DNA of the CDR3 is TGTGCCAGCAGTCGCCGGGACAGGCCTGAAGCTTTCTTT. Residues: CASSRRDRPEAFF.

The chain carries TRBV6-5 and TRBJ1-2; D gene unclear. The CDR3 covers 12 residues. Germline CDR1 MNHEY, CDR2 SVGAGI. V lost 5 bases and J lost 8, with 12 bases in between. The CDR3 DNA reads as TGTGCCAGCAGTGACGGGCCGTACGGCTACACCTTC. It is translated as CASSDGPYGYTF.

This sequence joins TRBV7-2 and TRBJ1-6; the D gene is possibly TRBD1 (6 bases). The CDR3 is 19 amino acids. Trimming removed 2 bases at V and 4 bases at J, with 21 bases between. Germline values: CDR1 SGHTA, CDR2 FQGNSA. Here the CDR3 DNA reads TGTGCCAGCAGCTTATCAATCGGGGGGGCTTACGTGTATAATTCACCCCTCCACTTT. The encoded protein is CASSLSIGGAYVYNSPLHF.

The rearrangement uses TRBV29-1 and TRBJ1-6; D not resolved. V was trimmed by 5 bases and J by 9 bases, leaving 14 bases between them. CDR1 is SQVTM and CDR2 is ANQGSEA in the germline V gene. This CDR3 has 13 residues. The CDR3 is CSVRTALGSPLHF. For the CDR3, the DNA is TGCAGCGTTCGGACCGCGCTGGGTTCACCCCTCCACTTT.

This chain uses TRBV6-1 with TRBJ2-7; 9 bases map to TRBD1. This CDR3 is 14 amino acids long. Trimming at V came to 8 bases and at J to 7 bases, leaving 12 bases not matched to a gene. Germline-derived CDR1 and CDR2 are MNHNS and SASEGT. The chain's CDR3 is CASFFLGQGQEQYF. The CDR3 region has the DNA TGTGCCAGCTTTTTTCTTGGACAGGGGCAAGAGCAGTACTTC.

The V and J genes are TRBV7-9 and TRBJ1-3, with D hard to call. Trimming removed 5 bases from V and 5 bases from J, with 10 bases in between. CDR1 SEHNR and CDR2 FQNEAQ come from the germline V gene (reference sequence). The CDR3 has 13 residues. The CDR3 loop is CASSAPPRNTIYF. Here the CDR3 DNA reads TGTGCCAGCAGCGCCCCACCCCGAAACACCATATATTTT.

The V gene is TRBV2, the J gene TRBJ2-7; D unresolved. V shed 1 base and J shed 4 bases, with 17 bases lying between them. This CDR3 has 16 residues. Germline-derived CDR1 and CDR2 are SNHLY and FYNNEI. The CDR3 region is CASSEGGVLGLYEQYF. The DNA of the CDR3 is TGTGCCAGCAGTGAAGGGGGTGTTTTGGGTTTATACGAGCAGTACTTC. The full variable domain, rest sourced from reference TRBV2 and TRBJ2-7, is EPEVTQTPSHQVTQMGQEVILRCVPISNHLYFYWYRQILGQKVEFLVSFYNNEISEKSEIFDDQFSVERPDGSNFTLKIRSTKLEDSAMYFCASSEGGVLGLYEQYFGPGTRLTVT.

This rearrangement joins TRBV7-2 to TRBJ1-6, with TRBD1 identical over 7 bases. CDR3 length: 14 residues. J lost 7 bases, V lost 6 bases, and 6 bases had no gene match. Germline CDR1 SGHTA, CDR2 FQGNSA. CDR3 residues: CASRLTGTNSPLHF. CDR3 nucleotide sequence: TGTGCCAGCAGATTGACAGGGACGAATTCACCCCTCCACTTT.

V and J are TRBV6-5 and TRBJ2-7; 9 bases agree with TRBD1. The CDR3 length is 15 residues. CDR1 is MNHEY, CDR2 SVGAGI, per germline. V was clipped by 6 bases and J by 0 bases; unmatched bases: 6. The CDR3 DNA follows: TGTGCCAGCAGATCGACAGGGGGAGGCTCCTACGAGCAGTACTTC. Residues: CASRSTGGGSYEQYF.

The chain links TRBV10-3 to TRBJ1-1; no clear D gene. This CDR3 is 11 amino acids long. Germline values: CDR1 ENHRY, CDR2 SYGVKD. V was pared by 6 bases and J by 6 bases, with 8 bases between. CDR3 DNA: TGTGCCATCAGCCAGGCCGCTGAAGCTTTCTTT. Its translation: CAISQAAEAFF.

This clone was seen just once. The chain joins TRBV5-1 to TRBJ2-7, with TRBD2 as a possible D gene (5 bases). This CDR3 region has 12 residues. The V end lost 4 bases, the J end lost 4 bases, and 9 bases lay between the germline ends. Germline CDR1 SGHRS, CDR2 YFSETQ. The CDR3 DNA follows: TGCGCCAGCAGCCCTTCGGGGTACGAGCAGTACTTC. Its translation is CASSPSGYEQYF.

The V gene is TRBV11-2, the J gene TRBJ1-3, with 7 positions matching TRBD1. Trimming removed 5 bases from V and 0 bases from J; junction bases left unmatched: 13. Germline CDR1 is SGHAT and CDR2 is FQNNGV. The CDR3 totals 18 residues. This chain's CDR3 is CASSPTRGQLLSGNTIYF. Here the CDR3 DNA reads TGTGCCAGCAGCCCTACGAGGGGACAGCTGCTCTCTGGAAACACCATATATTTT.

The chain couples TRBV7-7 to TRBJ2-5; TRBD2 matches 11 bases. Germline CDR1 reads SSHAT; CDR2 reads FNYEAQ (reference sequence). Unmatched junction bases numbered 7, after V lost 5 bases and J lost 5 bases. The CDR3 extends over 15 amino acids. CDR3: CASSRVAGGPETQYF. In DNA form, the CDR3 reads TGTGCCAGCAGCCGTGTAGCGGGGGGGCCGGAGACCCAGTACTTC. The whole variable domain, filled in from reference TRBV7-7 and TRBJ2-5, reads GAGVSQSPRYKVTKRGQDVTLRCDPISSHATLYWYQQALGQGPEFLTYFNYEAQPDKSGLPSDRFSAERPEGSISTLTIQRTEQRDSAMYRCASSRVAGGPETQYFGPGTRLLVL.

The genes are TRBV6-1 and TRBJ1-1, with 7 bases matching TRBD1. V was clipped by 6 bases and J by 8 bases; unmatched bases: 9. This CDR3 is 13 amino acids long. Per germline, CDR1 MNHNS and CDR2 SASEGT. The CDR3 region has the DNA TGTGCCAGCAGCCCAACAGGGGTGGTGGAAGCTTTCTTT. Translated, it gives CASSPTGVVEAFF.

The CDR3 is CASGYQDSQETQYF. CDR3 in DNA: TGTGCCAGCGGCTACCAGGACAGCCAAGAGACCCAGTACTTC. This chain links TRBV6-5 with TRBJ2-5, with D perhaps TRBD1 (6 bases). The length of the CDR3 is 14 residues. Germline CDR1 MNHEY, CDR2 SVGAGI. The V end lost 8 bases, the J end lost 1 base, and 14 bases lay between the germline ends.

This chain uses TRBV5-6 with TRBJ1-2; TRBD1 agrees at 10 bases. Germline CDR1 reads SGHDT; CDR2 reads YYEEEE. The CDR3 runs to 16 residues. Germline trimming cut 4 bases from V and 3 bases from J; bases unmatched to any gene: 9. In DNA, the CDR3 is TGTGCCAGCAGCCAATGGACAGGGGGTACTTACTATGGCTACACCTTC. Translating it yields CASSQWTGGTYYGYTF.

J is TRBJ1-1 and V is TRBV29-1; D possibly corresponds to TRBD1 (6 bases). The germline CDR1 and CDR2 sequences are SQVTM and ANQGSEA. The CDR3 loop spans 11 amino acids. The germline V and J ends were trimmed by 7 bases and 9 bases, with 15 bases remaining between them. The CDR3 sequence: CSAERGAQAFF. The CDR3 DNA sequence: TGCAGCGCCGAAAGGGGGGCCCAAGCTTTCTTT.

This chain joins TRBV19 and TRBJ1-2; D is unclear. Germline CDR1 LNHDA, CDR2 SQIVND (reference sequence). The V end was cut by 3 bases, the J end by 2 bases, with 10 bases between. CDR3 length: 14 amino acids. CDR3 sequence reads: CASSIRGLNYGYTF. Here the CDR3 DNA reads TGTGCCAGTAGTATCCGTGGGCTAAACTATGGCTACACCTTC.

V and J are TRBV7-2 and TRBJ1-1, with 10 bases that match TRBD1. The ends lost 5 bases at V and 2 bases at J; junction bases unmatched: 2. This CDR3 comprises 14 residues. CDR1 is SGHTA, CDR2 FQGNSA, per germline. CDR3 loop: CASSPTGGNTEAFF. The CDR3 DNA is TGTGCCAGCAGCCCGACAGGGGGCAACACTGAAGCTTTCTTT.

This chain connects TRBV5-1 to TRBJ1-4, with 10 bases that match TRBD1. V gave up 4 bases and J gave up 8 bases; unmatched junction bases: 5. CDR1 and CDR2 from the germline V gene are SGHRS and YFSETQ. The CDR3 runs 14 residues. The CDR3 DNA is TGCGCCAGCAGCCCGACAGGGGGCATGGAAAAACTGTTTTTT. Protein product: CASSPTGGMEKLFF. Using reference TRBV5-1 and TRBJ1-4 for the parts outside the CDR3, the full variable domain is KAGVTQTPRYLIKTRGQQVTLSCSPISGHRSVSWYQQTPGQGLQFLFEYFSETQRNKGNFPGRFSGRQFSNSRSEMNVSTLELGDSALYLCASSPTGGMEKLFFGSGTQLSVL.

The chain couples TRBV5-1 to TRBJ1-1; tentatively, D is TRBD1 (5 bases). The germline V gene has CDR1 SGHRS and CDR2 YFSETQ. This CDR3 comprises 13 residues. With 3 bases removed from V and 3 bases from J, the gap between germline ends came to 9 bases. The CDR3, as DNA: TGCGCCAGCAGCTGGCGAGGGGACACTGAAGCTTTCTTT. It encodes CASSWRGDTEAFF. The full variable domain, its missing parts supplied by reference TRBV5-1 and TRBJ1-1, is KAGVTQTPRYLIKTRGQQVTLSCSPISGHRSVSWYQQTPGQGLQFLFEYFSETQRNKGNFPGRFSGRQFSNSRSEMNVSTLELGDSALYLCASSWRGDTEAFFGQGTRLTVV.